The entry that follows covers one TCR beta chain sequence. Its matching antigen is unknown. This sample is drawn from a study of shared clonotypes between healthy human individuals. Findings and caveats of the study: When compared with the clonotypes that were shared by all four sorted-subset donors, the non-shared clonotypes turned out to have lower generation probabilities.

Profiling relied on immunoSEQ multiplex PCR, and the TCRdb table lists in-frame clones only, not all of them. The sample contains approximately 100,000 clones, under 70% of which appear only once. Germline V CDR1 and CDR2: SNHLY, FYNNEI. Between the trimmed V and J ends, which lost 7 bases and 0 bases, there was a span of 12 bases. The CDR3 extends over 15 amino acids. This clonotype was obtained from a woman in her thirties in good health. The chain combines TRBV2 with TRBJ2-2, with D perhaps matching TRBD1 or TRBD2 (5 bases each). The specimen was memory CD8+ T cells sorted from blood. Specified subset: CD45RO+ cells pooled with CCR7-negative TemRA cells. CDR3 bases: TGTGCCAGCACTTGGGGGATCGCGAACACCGGGGAGCTGTTTTTT. It yields the protein CASTWGIANTGELFF.